The 20 T cell receptor beta chains listed next were all sequenced from one sample in a study of blood T cell repertoires in COVID-19 (TCRdb year 2020). The library was prepared using the immunoSEQ multiplex PCR assay. The table was pulled from immuneACCESS by TCRdb, which kept in-frame rearrangements only. Such tables lose some clones; where checked, under half of the loss comes from unresolved V genes, and the rest has no known cause. This sample lists 100,000 to 150,000 clones; around 86% were detected once. Together, the top ten hold around 11% of the sample. Source material: peripheral blood. The receptors here all came from a man aged 55 to 70 with acute or convalescent COVID-19.

This rearrangement joins TRBV5-4 to TRBJ1-2, with D perhaps matching TRBD1 (6 bases). Deletions cut 0 bases from V and 9 bases from J, with 12 bases between. CDR3 length: 13 amino acids. Germline values: CDR1 SGHNT, CDR2 YYREEE (reference sequence). Here the CDR3 DNA reads TGTGCCAGCAGCTTGGAGCAGGGGCCGCGCTACACCTTC. It yields the protein CASSLEQGPRYTF.

This chain uses TRBV11-1 with TRBJ2-7, with unresolved D. The CDR3 covers 14 residues. V lost 0 bases, J lost 4 bases, and 10 bases lay in between. The germline V gene encodes CDR1 SGHAT and CDR2 FQDESV (reference sequence). The CDR3 here is CASSLAMQVYEQYF. The DNA for the CDR3 is TGTGCCAGCAGCTTAGCGATGCAGGTATACGAGCAGTACTTC. Combining the CDR3 with reference TRBV11-1 and TRBJ2-7 gives the whole variable domain EAEVAQSPRYKITEKSQAVAFWCDPISGHATLYWYRQILGQGPELLVQFQDESVVDDSQLPKDRFSAERLKGVDSTLKIQPAELGDSAMYLCASSLAMQVYEQYFGPGTRLTVT.

The gene calls are TRBV21-1 and TRBJ1-1. TRBV21-1 is described as a pseudogene. There are 13 residues in the CDR3. This CDR3 reads CASMNFGNTEAFF. The CDR3 DNA is TGTGCCAGCATGAACTTTGGGAACACTGAAGCTTTCTTT.

The rearrangement links TRBV29-1 to TRBJ1-1, with D unresolved. Germline assignment: CDR1 SQVTM and CDR2 ANQGSEA. Trimming pared 5 bases from V and 6 bases from J, leaving 16 bases between. The CDR3 is made up of 13 amino acids. The CDR3 DNA sequence: TGCAGCGTTCTCCCCGTCGGGGTATCTGAAGCTTTCTTT. Translating gives CSVLPVGVSEAFF.

This clone appeared once. Other DNA sequences from this sample encode an identical CDR3 as well. V is TRBV5-1 and J is TRBJ1-3; tentative D call: TRBD1 (6 bases). CDR1 is SGHRS, CDR2 YFSETQ, per germline. V lost 3 bases, J lost 0 bases, and 7 bases lay in between. The CDR3 extends over 14 amino acids. This CDR3 is CASSSDSSGNTIYF. The CDR3 nucleotides read TGCGCCAGCAGCTCGGACAGCTCTGGAAACACCATATATTTT.

The CDR3 DNA follows: TGTGCCAGCAGTTCACGACTGGCGGGAGATAGAGATACGCAGTATTTT. Protein: CASSSRLAGDRDTQYF. V and J are TRBV6-5 and TRBJ2-3, with TRBD2 matching over 7 bases. Trimming took 4 bases from V and 5 from J; bases not matched to a gene: 12. CDR3 length: 16 residues. Germline lookup yields CDR1 MNHEY and CDR2 SVGAGI.

The V gene is TRBV18, the J gene TRBJ2-5; D is possibly TRBD1 (5 bases). CDR1 and CDR2 from the germline V gene are KGHSH and LQKENI. This CDR3 spans 15 amino acids. The V end was cut by 0 bases, the J end by 3 bases, with 11 bases between. CDR3 nucleotides: TGTGCCAGCTCACCACCGGCAGGGTCCAAAGAGACCCAGTACTTC. Translation gives CASSPPAGSKETQYF.

V is TRBV3-1 (or the pseudogene TRBV3-2) and J is TRBJ1-1, with 7 nucleotides matching TRBD1. CDR1 and CDR2 (germline): LGHDT, YNNKEL (reference sequence). J was trimmed by 7 bases and V by 4 bases; bases with no gene match: 9. The CDR3 is made up of 14 amino acids. The CDR3 sequence: CASSPGTVWVEAFF. CDR3 DNA sequence: TGTGCCAGCAGCCCCGGGACAGTCTGGGTTGAAGCTTTCTTT.

J is TRBJ2-7 and V is TRBV5-5; the match to TRBD1 covers 7 bases. V shed 4 bases and J 1 base; nucleotides not matched to a gene: 5. This CDR3 is built from 14 residues. The germline V gene has CDR1 SGHKS and CDR2 YYEKEE (reference sequence). The CDR3 spells CASSKQGISYEQYF. In DNA form, the CDR3 reads TGTGCCAGCAGCAAACAGGGGATATCCTACGAGCAGTACTTC.

The genes are TRBV7-9 and TRBJ2-5; 7 positions match TRBD2. The V gene end was trimmed by 2 bases and the J gene end by 4 bases; junction bases not matched to a gene: 4. This CDR3 spans 14 amino acids. Per the germline V gene, CDR1 is SEHNR and CDR2 is FQNEAQ (reference sequence). As DNA, the CDR3 is TGTGCCAGCAGCTTAAGTACTAGCGCAGAGACCCAGTACTTC. Translated: CASSLSTSAETQYF.

The chain links TRBV27 to TRBJ2-7, with D possibly being TRBD2 (6 bases). Between the trimmed V and J ends, which lost 6 bases and 1 base, there was a span of 13 bases. The length of the CDR3 is 14 residues. CDR1 MNHEY and CDR2 SMNVEV come from the germline V gene (reference sequence). CDR3 sequence reads: CASRLEGPSYEQYF. The CDR3 coding sequence is TGTGCCAGCAGATTGGAGGGCCCTTCCTACGAGCAGTACTTC.

The chain joins TRBV7-3 to TRBJ2-7, with a possible D match to TRBD2 (6 bases). Germline CDR1 and CDR2: SGHTA and FQGTGA. The CDR3 totals 14 residues. V lost 2 bases and J 1 base, leaving 9 bases between the germline ends. For the CDR3, the DNA is TGTGCCAGCAGCTTACGGGGGACTTCCTACGAGCAGTACTTC. It yields the protein CASSLRGTSYEQYF.

This chain uses TRBV5-6 with TRBJ1-3; TRBD1 matches at 7 bases. Trimming cost V 4 bases and J 0 bases; bases outside gene matches: 10. Germline CDR1 and CDR2: SGHDT and YYEEEE. There are 17 residues in the CDR3. For the CDR3, the DNA is TGTGCCAGCAGCATACGACAGGGTGTCTACTCTGGAAACACCATATATTTT. Translation: CASSIRQGVYSGNTIYF.

This clone has only a few counts. This sequence joins TRBV9 and TRBJ2-1, with D possibly being TRBD1 (5 bases). The germline CDR1 and CDR2 sequences are SGDLS and YYNGEE. The length of the CDR3 is 16 residues. V lost 4 bases and J lost 2, with 16 bases in between. CDR3 nucleotides: TGTGCCAGCAGCACCTCGTCAGGGCCCGCCTACAATGAGCAGTTCTTC. Protein sequence: CASSTSSGPAYNEQFF.

V is TRBV7-8 and J is TRBJ2-7; D gene ambiguous. V was trimmed by 3 bases and J by 0 bases, leaving 9 bases between them. The CDR3 runs to 14 residues. The germline CDR1 and CDR2 sequences are SGHVS and FQNEAQ. The CDR3 protein is CASSFYTSSYEQYF. The CDR3, as DNA: TGTGCCAGCAGCTTTTATACGAGCTCCTACGAGCAGTACTTC.

The chain uses TRBV5-1 and TRBJ2-3, with D maybe TRBD2 (5 bases). The length of the CDR3 is 15 residues. V was cut by 2 bases and J by 2 bases, with 12 bases left in between. The germline V gene encodes CDR1 SGHRS and CDR2 YFSETQ. CDR3 sequence reads: CASSLGGWPTDTQYF. The CDR3, as DNA: TGCGCCAGCAGCTTAGGCGGGTGGCCCACAGATACGCAGTATTTT. The full variable domain, with the rest looked up from reference TRBV5-1 and TRBJ2-3, is KAGVTQTPRYLIKTRGQQVTLSCSPISGHRSVSWYQQTPGQGLQFLFEYFSETQRNKGNFPGRFSGRQFSNSRSEMNVSTLELGDSALYLCASSLGGWPTDTQYFGPGTRLTVL.

The chain couples TRBV5-8 to TRBJ2-1; 7 bases line up with TRBD2. The V segment lost 2 bases and the J segment 2 bases; nucleotides outside the gene matches: 1. Germline-derived CDR1 and CDR2 are SGHTS and YDEGEE. The CDR3 consists of 14 residues. Written as DNA, the CDR3 is TGTGCCAGCAGCTTTGGGGGGGCCTACAATGAGCAGTTCTTC. This sequence encodes CASSFGGAYNEQFF.

The count of this clone is one. The CDR3 loop reads CASSQDYGRDADTQYF. CDR3 bases: TGTGCCAGCAGCCAAGATTACGGGAGAGACGCAGATACGCAGTATTTT. This chain uses TRBV4-2 with TRBJ2-3, with a possible D match to TRBD2 (6 bases). Germline CDR1 reads LGHNA; CDR2 reads YNFKEQ. V lost 0 bases and J lost 4, with 14 bases in between. This CDR3 region has 16 residues.

The chain couples TRBV10-2 to TRBJ2-3; TRBD2 might be the D (6 bases). The V gene lost 4 bases and the J gene lost 2 bases, with 10 bases spanning the gap. In germline, CDR1 is WSHSY, CDR2 SAAADI. The CDR3 contains 14 residues. The CDR3 DNA is TGCGCCAGCAGTGTCGCGGGAACCACAGATACGCAGTATTTT. Encoded protein: CASSVAGTTDTQYF.

The rearrangement joins TRBV11-2 to TRBJ2-7; 7 positions agree with TRBD2. V lost 0 bases and J lost 6; bases outside the gene matches: 11. The CDR3 runs to 16 residues. CDR1 is SGHAT, CDR2 FQNNGV, per germline. DNA of the CDR3: TGTGCCAGCAGCTTAGATATGGAATCGGCGGGGGTCGAGCAGTACTTC. This sequence encodes CASSLDMESAGVEQYF.